The clone carrying this T cell receptor (beta chain) came up many times. The length of the CDR3 is 15 residues. The V gene end was trimmed by 3 bases and the J gene end by 8 bases; junction bases not matched to a gene: 5. Germline CDR1 and CDR2: SGDLS and YYNGEE. This sample was taken from a study of Graves' ophthalmopathy and Graves' hyperthyroidism. The TCR beta CDR3 regions underwent amplification from RNA transcripts. A first-round RT-PCR used HTBI primers, followed by a second-round multiplex PCR. TCRdb called the multiplex PCR reads again in MiXCR, with one record for every CDR3 protein. The data contain around 1.1 million distinct CDR3 sequences, 35% to 45% of them singletons.

J is TRBJ2-2 and V is TRBV9; TRBD2 matches at 12 bases. This TCR was sampled from an adult man with Graves' hyperthyroidism. Sequenced input: peripheral blood or thyroid tissue (not recorded which). The CDR3 loop is CASSGLAGAAGELFF. The CDR3 nucleotides are TGTGCCAGCAGCGGACTAGCGGGAGCGGCGGGGGAGCTGTTTTTT.